The 16 T cell receptor beta chains presented below share a single source sample, sequenced in a study of Ad26.COV2.S vaccination and SARS-CoV-2 variants. The data were produced by immunoSEQ multiplex PCR, yet TCRdb's version contains in-frame clones alone and is incomplete. The sample consists of approximately 350,000 clones, 83% of them appearing once. Described treatment: 15 to 20 received Ad26.COV2.S at low or high dose, single or two shots; about 5 received placebo; per-sample allocation not given. At day 63 after the first vaccine or placebo injection, samples were drawn. The sample consisted of peripheral blood, taken in a trial of Ad26.COV2.S vaccine versus placebo. The origin of the receptors is a person between 18 and 65 years old who received the Ad26.COV2.S COVID-19 vaccine or a placebo.

The chain links TRBV5-5 to TRBJ2-2, with 9 bases aligning to TRBD1. Trimming removed 4 bases from V and 5 bases from J; junction bases left unmatched: 6. This CDR3 has 15 amino acids. Germline V gives CDR1 SGHKS, CDR2 YYEKEE (reference sequence). The CDR3 nucleotides read TGTGCCAGCAGCCGGGACAGGGTCTTTACCGGGGAGCTGTTTTTT. Protein: CASSRDRVFTGELFF. The full variable domain, completed using reference TRBV5-5 and TRBJ2-2, is DAGVTQSPTHLIKTRGQQVTLRCSPISGHKSVSWYQQVLGQGPQFIFQYYEKEERGRGNFPDRFSARQFPNYSSELNVNALLLGDSALYLCASSRDRVFTGELFFGEGSRLTVL.

This rearrangement joins TRBV2 to TRBJ2-7, with D perhaps given as TRBD1 or TRBD2 (6 bases each). CDR3 length: 11 amino acids. V shed 8 bases and J shed 9 bases, with 14 bases lying between them. From germline, CDR1 is SNHLY and CDR2 FYNNEI. CDR3 nucleotide sequence: TGTGCCAGCCGGGGGCTTGGAGGGCAGTACTTC. Its protein product is CASRGLGGQYF.

The chain employs TRBV24-1 and TRBJ1-5; D gene unclear. Germline V gives CDR1 KGHDR, CDR2 SFDVKD. The CDR3 is 13 amino acids. Trimming cost V 4 bases and J 3 bases, with 6 bases left between them. DNA of the CDR3: TGTGCCACCAGTGACGGCTACAATCAGCCCCAGCATTTT. Translated: CATSDGYNQPQHF.

This clone was seen just once. CDR3 residues: CASSLSASGGENEQYF. CDR3 sequence (DNA): TGCGCCAGCAGCCTCTCGGCCTCTGGGGGCGAAAACGAGCAGTACTTC. V usage is TRBV4-1 and J usage is TRBJ2-7; a possible D gene is TRBD1 (6 bases). Looked up from germline, CDR1 is MGHRA and CDR2 is YSYEKL. This CDR3 has 16 residues. The V end lost 4 bases, the J end lost 5 bases, and 21 bases lay between the germline ends.

The chain employs TRBV5-1 and TRBJ2-1; 14 nucleotides agree with TRBD2. CDR3 length equals 15 residues. Per the germline V gene, CDR1 is SGHRS and CDR2 is YFSETQ. V was clipped by 4 bases and J by 10 bases; unmatched bases: 7. The CDR3, as DNA: TGCGCCAGCAGCCTCGGACTAGCGGGAGGATGGGAGCAGTTCTTC. Translated, it gives CASSLGLAGGWEQFF.

In its sample, this clone was seen once. One junction end does not reproduce the germline sequence, and a read error may be involved. The chain has TRBV7-2 and TRBJ2-1; D tentatively reads TRBD1 or TRBD2 (5 bases each). The CDR3 totals 15 residues. Germline values: CDR1 SGHTA, CDR2 FQGNSA. The DNA of the CDR3 is TGTGCAAGCAGGTTCCCGGGACCTCCCAACGATGAGCAGTTCTTC. Protein sequence: CASRFPGPPNDEQFF.

The chain uses TRBV10-3 and TRBJ2-3; TRBD2 aligns across 7 bases. J lost 4 bases, V lost 0 bases, and 4 bases had no gene match. Germline-derived CDR1 and CDR2 are ENHRY and SYGVKD. The CDR3 sequence is 15 residues long. CDR3 region: CAISESGGSADTQYF. The CDR3 coding sequence is TGTGCCATCAGTGAGTCCGGCGGGAGTGCAGATACGCAGTATTTT.

The J gene is TRBJ1-2, the V gene TRBV6-5, with 7 bases fitting TRBD1. Germline lookup yields CDR1 MNHEY and CDR2 SVGAGI. Germline trimming cut 6 bases from V and 5 bases from J; bases unmatched to any gene: 9. The CDR3 totals 14 residues. The CDR3 region has the DNA TGTGCCAGCAGCCGCGACAGGGTAGGATATGGCTACACCTTC. As protein: CASSRDRVGYGYTF.

This clone was counted between two and nine times. The chain uses TRBV7-9 and TRBJ2-7; no clear D. Trimming cost V 3 bases and J 3 bases, with 12 bases left between them. This CDR3 is built from 14 residues. Germline V lookup: CDR1 SEHNR, CDR2 FQNEAQ (reference sequence). The CDR3 DNA sequence: TGTGCCAGCAGCTTCATTACCAGGAACTACGAGCAGTACTTC. It specifies CASSFITRNYEQYF.

V gene TRBV5-1 combines with J gene TRBJ1-1; unclear D gene. The V end was cut by 4 bases, the J end by 7 bases, with 20 bases between. The germline gives CDR1 SGHRS, CDR2 YFSETQ. This CDR3 spans 15 amino acids. The CDR3 spells CASSSHPGPGGEAFF. The CDR3 nucleotides are TGCGCCAGCAGCAGCCATCCCGGGCCGGGCGGTGAAGCTTTCTTT.

J is TRBJ1-2 and V is TRBV5-1; D gene uncertain. Germline V gives CDR1 SGHRS, CDR2 YFSETQ. V dropped 0 bases and J dropped 0 bases, with 9 bases sitting between them. This CDR3 comprises 15 residues. The CDR3 DNA reads as TGCGCCAGCAGCTTGGCCGGACGCGCTAACTATGGCTACACCTTC. Encoded protein: CASSLAGRANYGYTF.

The chain employs TRBV5-8 and TRBJ2-1; tentative D call: TRBD2 (7 bases). Trimming shortened V by 4 bases and J by 5 bases, and 16 bases separated the two germline ends. The CDR3 is 15 residues long. The V gene's germline CDR1 is SGHTS and CDR2 YDEGEE. The CDR3 DNA reads as TGTGCCAGCAGCCTTTTTGGGGGGGCCAACAATGAGCAGTTCTTC. This translates into CASSLFGGANNEQFF.

This sequence joins TRBV5-1 and TRBJ1-1; tentative D call: TRBD1 (5 bases). With 1 base removed from V and 5 bases from J, the gap between germline ends came to 12 bases. Germline V gene data show CDR1 as SGHRS and CDR2 as YFSETQ. There are 14 residues in the CDR3. Here the CDR3 DNA reads TGCGCCAGCAGCTTGCAGGGTATGGAAACTGAAGCTTTCTTT. This codes for CASSLQGMETEAFF.

The chain couples TRBV7-3 to TRBJ1-2, with D perhaps TRBD1 (5 bases). Germline V gene lookup returns CDR1 SGHTA and CDR2 FQGTGA. Trimming stripped 0 bases from V and 4 bases from J, with 12 bases between. The CDR3 spans 15 residues. Here the CDR3 DNA reads TGTGCCAGCAGCTTAACGGGAAGGGGCGGCTATGGCTACACCTTC. This translates into CASSLTGRGGYGYTF.

This clone came up once. V gene TRBV19 combines with J gene TRBJ1-4; TRBD1 aligns across 7 bases. Germline CDR1 LNHDA, CDR2 SQIVND (reference sequence). Trimming cost V 4 bases and J 0 bases; bases outside gene matches: 5. The CDR3 has 16 residues. The CDR3 DNA sequence: TGTGCCAGTAGTACACAGGGGAAGGCAACTAATGAAAAACTGTTTTTT. It specifies CASSTQGKATNEKLFF.

This chain links TRBV4-2 with TRBJ2-2, with D tentatively TRBD1 (5 bases). Trimming cost V 0 bases and J 0 bases, with 17 bases left between them. CDR1 and CDR2 (germline): LGHNA, YNFKEQ. The CDR3 length is 19 residues. The CDR3 region is CASSQDLHGAVSNTGELFF. The DNA for the CDR3 is TGTGCCAGCAGCCAAGACCTCCATGGGGCTGTCTCGAACACCGGGGAGCTGTTTTTT.